This T cell receptor (beta chain) was obtained from a study of blood T cells in healthy people across ages. Study-wide results and caveats: Unsorted PBMCs prevented conclusive naive versus antigen-experienced comparison. CMV status of donors was unknown, possibly confounding expanded clonotype changes. In long-lived donors, naive CD4+ cell counts and diversity exceeded those of aged donors.

The V end was cut by 5 bases, the J end by 1 base, with 5 bases between. Per germline, CDR1 DFQATT and CDR2 SNEGSKA (reference sequence). CDR3 length: 11 amino acids. A second PCR, run for about 6 to 12 cycles, used a sample-barcoded 5' primer plus a J-beta primer mix. Every single cDNA molecule received a tag from a template-switch adaptor with 12 random nucleotides. From the 5' RACE reads, TCRdb called clonotypes with MiXCR, one entry per CDR3 protein. The data show about 640,000 distinct CDR3 sequences, about 54% seen once. With respect to this clonotype: Antigen unknown.

The sequence came from a man aged 60-69 years in good health. The chain combines TRBV20-1 with TRBJ1-1; D remains ambiguous. Sequencing was performed on blood. CDR3: CSASWNTEAFF. The CDR3 DNA reads TGCAGTGCTTCGTGGAACACTGAAGCTTTCTTT.